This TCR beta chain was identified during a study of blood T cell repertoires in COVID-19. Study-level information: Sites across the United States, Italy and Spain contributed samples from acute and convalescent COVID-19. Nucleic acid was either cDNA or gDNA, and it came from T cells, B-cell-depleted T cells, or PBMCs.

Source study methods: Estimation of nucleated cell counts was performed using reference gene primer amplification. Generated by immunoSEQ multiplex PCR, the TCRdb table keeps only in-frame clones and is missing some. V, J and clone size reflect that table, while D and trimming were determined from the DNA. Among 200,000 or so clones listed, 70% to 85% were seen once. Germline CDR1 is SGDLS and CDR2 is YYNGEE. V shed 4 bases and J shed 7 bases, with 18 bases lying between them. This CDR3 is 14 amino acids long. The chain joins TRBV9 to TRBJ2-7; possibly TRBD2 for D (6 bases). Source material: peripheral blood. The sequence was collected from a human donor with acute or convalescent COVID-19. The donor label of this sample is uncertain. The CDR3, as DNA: TGTGCCAGCAGCCCCCGGGGGATCACTGGGGAGCAGTACTTC. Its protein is CASSPRGITGEQYF.